Shown below are 18 T cell receptor beta chains from a single sample sequenced in a study of shared clonotypes between healthy human individuals. TCRdb keeps only in-frame clones here, not all; method: immunoSEQ multiplex PCR. This table has 1.6 million or so clones, about 96% appearing once. The sequenced material came from naive CD4+ T cells sorted from blood. Specified subset: CD45RA+ positively selected. Every receptor here comes from a man aged 25 to 45 in good health.

This clone was observed a single time. The chain has TRBV19 and TRBJ1-1; 7 positions agree with TRBD1. CDR3 length: 16 amino acids. From germline, CDR1 is LNHDA and CDR2 SQIVND (reference sequence). Losses at the gene ends were 2 bases for V and 0 bases for J; bases not matched to a gene: 6. The CDR3 protein is CASSIIGDRVNTEAFF. The CDR3 coding sequence is TGTGCCAGTAGTATAATCGGCGACAGGGTGAACACTGAAGCTTTCTTT.

The rearrangement joins TRBV14 to TRBJ2-7, with TRBD2 identical over 9 bases. V lost 2 bases, J lost 2 bases, and 10 bases stayed unmatched. This CDR3 contains 17 residues. The germline V gene has CDR1 SGHDN and CDR2 FVKESK. This CDR3 reads CASSQMMGRGGAYEQYF. The CDR3 DNA sequence: TGTGCCAGCAGCCAAATGATGGGGCGGGGGGGCGCCTACGAGCAGTACTTC.

This sequence joins TRBV18 and TRBJ2-1; 10 bases map to TRBD1. Germline V CDR1 and CDR2: KGHSH, LQKENI. Trimming cost V 3 bases and J 1 base; bases outside gene matches: 3. This CDR3 is built from 16 residues. The CDR3 loop is CASSPMGQGSYNEQFF. The CDR3, as DNA: TGTGCCAGCTCACCTATGGGACAGGGGTCCTACAATGAGCAGTTCTTC.

The J gene is TRBJ1-3, the V gene TRBV5-6; TRBD1 matches at 10 bases. The V gene end was trimmed by 3 bases and the J gene end by 7 bases; junction bases not matched to a gene: 4. This CDR3 contains 14 residues. Germline CDR1 SGHDT, CDR2 YYEEEE. The CDR3 DNA reads as TGTGCCAGCAGCTGGGACAGGGGAGGGAACACCATATATTTT. Amino acids: CASSWDRGGNTIYF.

The chain couples TRBV7-2 to TRBJ2-7, with D possibly TRBD1 on 5 matching bases. V was pared by 5 bases and J by 3 bases, with 17 bases between. The length of the CDR3 is 15 residues. Germline V CDR1 and CDR2: SGHTA, FQGNSA. The CDR3 DNA sequence: TGTGCCAGCAGCCTTTTAATCAGGGATGGCTACGAGCAGTACTTC. This translates into CASSLLIRDGYEQYF.

V gene TRBV5-1 combines with J gene TRBJ2-1; TRBD2 matches 8 bases. This CDR3 comprises 15 residues. Unmatched junction bases numbered 9, after V lost 0 bases and J lost 10 bases. CDR1 and CDR2 (germline): SGHRS, YFSETQ. The CDR3 reads CASSLVSGSDQEQFF. The CDR3 DNA reads TGCGCCAGCAGCTTGGTCAGCGGGAGTGATCAAGAGCAGTTCTTC.

The CDR3 coding sequence is TGTGCCAGCAGCATGACCGCCTATGGCTACACCTTC. It specifies CASSMTAYGYTF. The chain combines TRBV7-2 with TRBJ1-2; no reliable D call. Germline V gene data show CDR1 as SGHTA and CDR2 as FQGNSA. V lost 5 bases and J 4 bases, leaving 8 bases between the germline ends. The CDR3 has 12 amino acids.

The CDR3 reads CASSVTTGGGTDTQYF. CDR3 nucleotides: TGTGCCAGTAGTGTAACGACAGGGGGGGGCACAGATACGCAGTATTTT. This sequence joins TRBV19 and TRBJ2-3, with TRBD1 matching 9 bases. The CDR3 has 16 amino acids. The ends lost 5 bases at V and 1 base at J; junction bases unmatched: 7. Germline CDR1 LNHDA, CDR2 SQIVND (reference sequence).

The gene calls are TRBV27 and TRBJ2-7, with 9 bases matching TRBD2. Looked up from germline, CDR1 is MNHEY and CDR2 is SMNVEV (reference sequence). V lost 5 bases and J lost 6; bases outside the gene matches: 11. This CDR3 contains 15 residues. The CDR3 region is CASSPSAGGDGEQYF. The CDR3 DNA sequence: TGTGCCAGCAGTCCCTCCGCGGGGGGGGATGGCGAGCAGTACTTC.

This clone appeared once. The chain combines TRBV4-2 with TRBJ2-1; 14 positions agree with TRBD2. Unmatched junction bases numbered 6, after V lost 4 bases and J lost 4 bases. The CDR3 sequence is 17 residues long. CDR1 and CDR2 from the germline V gene are LGHNA and YNFKEQ. CDR3 loop: CASSLGLAGALYNEQFF. CDR3 sequence (DNA): TGTGCCAGCAGCCTGGGACTAGCGGGAGCGTTATACAATGAGCAGTTCTTC.

This chain joins TRBV5-8 and TRBJ2-1; TRBD2 matches at 7 bases. This CDR3 is built from 15 residues. The V and J ends lost 4 bases and 6 bases, in that order; junction bases with no gene match: 10. Germline V gene sequence: CDR1 SGHTS, CDR2 YDEGEE. CDR3 sequence (DNA): TGTGCCAGCAGCCCCAGACTAGCTTCGGGCAATGAGCAGTTCTTC. Its protein is CASSPRLASGNEQFF.

The chain has TRBV18 and TRBJ2-6; D is undetermined. The V end lost 1 base, the J end lost 4 bases, and 23 bases lay between the germline ends. Germline CDR1 and CDR2: KGHSH and LQKENI. The CDR3 is made up of 20 amino acids. This chain's CDR3 is CASSPLPAGFLTPGANVLTF. CDR3 in DNA: TGTGCCAGCTCACCACTCCCAGCCGGGTTTTTAACCCCCGGGGCCAACGTCCTGACTTTC. The full variable domain, in which reference TRBV18 and TRBJ2-6 provide the parts outside the CDR3, is NAGVMQNPRHLVRRRGQEARLRCSPMKGHSHVYWYRQLPEEGLKFMVYLQKENIIDESGMPKERFSAEFPKEGPSILRIQQVVRGDSAAYFCASSPLPAGFLTPGANVLTFGAGSRLTVL.

CDR3 bases: TGCGCCAGCAGGGAAGGGTTGGTAGGCAATCAGCCCCAGCATTTT. It encodes CASREGLVGNQPQHF. J is TRBJ1-5 and V is TRBV5-1; D ambiguous. Germline assignment: CDR1 SGHRS and CDR2 YFSETQ. Trimming pared 5 bases from V and 2 bases from J, leaving 14 bases between. This CDR3 contains 15 residues.

The genes are TRBV6-6 and TRBJ2-7; TRBD1 is a possible D gene (5 bases). Germline V gene lookup returns CDR1 MNHNY and CDR2 SVGAGI (reference sequence). Trimming took 6 bases from V and 4 from J, leaving 16 bases between them. CDR3 length: 14 amino acids. The DNA for the CDR3 is TGTGCCAGCAGAGGATACAGGCTCAGGTACGAGCAGTACTTC. Translating it yields CASRGYRLRYEQYF.

Concerning this clone itself: The same CDR3 can be traced to other DNA sequences in this sample. V usage is TRBV10-3 and J usage is TRBJ1-5; 10 bases line up with TRBD1. Trimming at V came to 6 bases and at J to 5 bases, leaving 4 bases not matched to a gene. The germline V gene encodes CDR1 ENHRY and CDR2 SYGVKD. CDR3 length: 14 residues. CDR3 loop: CAIRAGTGDQPQHF. The CDR3 nucleotides read TGTGCCATCAGGGCCGGGACAGGGGATCAGCCCCAGCATTTT.

The CDR3 loop reads CAWSVQRRIGNTIYF. For the CDR3, the DNA is TGTGCCTGGAGTGTACAGCGACGGATTGGAAACACCATATATTTT. The gene calls are TRBV30 and TRBJ1-3; D remains ambiguous. CDR3 length equals 15 residues. V was clipped by 0 bases and J by 3 bases, with 12 bases between them. Germline lookup yields CDR1 GTSNPN and CDR2 SVGIG (reference sequence). Combining the CDR3 with reference TRBV30 and TRBJ1-3 gives the whole variable domain SQTIHQWPATLVQPVGSPLSLECTVEGTSNPNLYWYRQAAGRGLQLLFYSVGIGQISSEVPQNLSASRPQDRQFILSSKKLLLSDSGFYLCAWSVQRRIGNTIYFGEGSWLTVV.

The rearrangement joins TRBV5-1 to TRBJ2-7, with 7 bases that match TRBD2. This CDR3 comprises 13 residues. The junction had 6 bases not matched to a gene; V was cut back by 3 bases and J by 6 bases. Germline V gene data show CDR1 as SGHRS and CDR2 as YFSETQ. For the CDR3, the DNA is TGCGCCAGCAGCTGGGGAGGGGAAGGCGAGCAGTACTTC. It codes for CASSWGGEGEQYF.

J is TRBJ1-2 and V is TRBV5-4; possible D gene TRBD1, 6 bases. The length of the CDR3 is 13 residues. Germline CDR1 and CDR2: SGHNT and YYREEE (reference sequence). With 2 bases removed from V and 7 bases from J, the gap between germline ends came to 12 bases. CDR3 protein: CASSFPGARGYTF. The CDR3, as DNA: TGTGCCAGCAGCTTCCCAGGGGCCCGTGGCTACACCTTC.